This record covers a single T cell receptor beta chain. This clonotype showed up just once. Its antigen is still unknown. No much larger clone exists at a distance of one base, and base qualities are not known. A single read makes a weak case. RNA was extracted using the RNeasy kit, and about 0.45 to 1 ug of the RNA was reverse transcribed with random hexamers. The immunoSEQ multiplex PCR assay, which covers 54 Vbeta and 13 Jbeta segments, was used to amplify TCR beta CDR3 regions. Bias from PCR amplification was corrected by using a synthetic template baseline for primer optimization and for computational correction. The original methods were these. Only productive sequences were kept, with reads annotated to V, D and J genes according to IMGT and analyzed in immunoSEQ Analyzer. Clonality was calculated as one minus the Shannon entropy normalized by log2 of the number of productive unique sequences. For each patient and control, public and private clones were evaluated among the 100 most prevalent clones. Clones were defined as Susac-specific when absent from the healthy and MS cohorts, from approximately 1,100 published viral clones and from other ImmuneACCESS disease sequences. TCRdb ran its own pipeline on the public reads, namely fastp trimming at Q25 and MiXCR clone calling, and kept in-frame beta chains. Rows matching on CDR3 protein sequence are summarized as one entry with the most common DNA and genes. For this entry, the V and J calls and clone size follow TCRdb and not the study's own pipeline. This sample lists roughly 220,000 distinct CDR3 sequences; less than 95% were detected once. The ten largest account for about 0.14% of the sample.

This specimen comes from a study of CD8 T cells in Susac syndrome (dated by TCRdb to about 2019). With respect to the entire study: Among the Susac syndrome patients who were sequenced, clinically active disease was present in over 5 and clinical remission was observed in fewer than 10. Susac syndrome patients were therapy-naive, on corticosteroids (some also receiving IVIg), or on IVIg alone at blood withdrawal. Whether CD8+ T cell activation and differentiation in Susac syndrome was antigen driven was tested using repertoire sequencing. The investigation overall reported the following: The TCR sequencing and HLA analysis was acknowledged to have included a relatively small number of individuals. In patients with Susac syndrome, the CD4+ T cell repertoire showed no detectable clonal expansion.

V has 6 bases trimmed and J has 6 bases trimmed; junction bases matching no gene number 9. CDR1 and CDR2 are read off the germline V gene as SGHAT and FQNNGV. The CDR3 runs 14 residues from the cysteine to the phenylalanine. This entry keeps only the CDR3 DNA: 42 bases, framed from base 1. Peripheral blood CD8+ and CD4+ T cells from healthy donors, Susac syndrome patients and multiple sclerosis patients were profiled using high-throughput TCR beta sequencing. Recently defined diagnostic criteria for definite or probable disease were met by the Susac syndrome patients. CD8+ TEMRA cells were enriched by FACS, while bulk CD8+ and CD4+ T cells were purified by magnetic negative isolation. Blood was collected in EDTA tubes and processed within 24 hours, with PBMCs isolated through density gradient centrifugation. PBMCs intended for TCR sequencing were cryopreserved in liquid nitrogen and were subsequently thawed in a 37 degrees C water bath. The sorted or isolated CD4+, CD8+ and CD8+ TEMRA cells reached a purity of at least 90%.

This chain is built from TRBV11-2 and TRBJ2-3; 7 central bases correspond to TRBD1. The clonotype comes from a human donor with Susac syndrome. Sequencing used CD4+ T cells from PBMCs. Here is the DNA: TGTGCCAGCAGTCGACTTAGGGGGCTGGATACGCAGTATTTT. Protein translation: CASSRLRGLDTQYF. Reference TRBV11-2 and TRBJ2-3 proteins supply the regions before and after the CDR3; the full variable domain is: EAGVAQSPRYKIIEKRQSVAFWCNPISGHATLYWYQQILGQGPKLLIQFQNNGVVDDSQLPKDRFSAERLKGVDSTLKIQPAKLEDSAVYLCASSRLRGLDTQYFGPGTRLTVL.